These 26 T cell receptor beta chains share one sample of origin, sequenced in a study of cytotoxic CD8 clonotypes in ibrutinib-treated CLL. Assay: immunoSEQ multiplex PCR; the TCRdb copy retains only in-frame clones and omits some. The top ten hold over 15% of the sample, which has just over 35,000 clones, over 55% seen once. The sequencing used PBMCs, collected at disease progression, from a patient treated with ibrutinib. The receptors stem from a human donor with chronic lymphocytic leukemia.

This chain connects TRBV6-6 to TRBJ2-5, with 7 bases that match TRBD1. The germline V gene has CDR1 MNHNY and CDR2 SVGAGI (reference sequence). Germline trimming cut 4 bases from V and 4 bases from J; bases unmatched to any gene: 3. The CDR3 covers 13 residues. This chain's CDR3 is CASSWAGGETQYF. CDR3 in DNA: TGTGCCAGCAGTTGGGCAGGGGGAGAGACCCAGTACTTC.

This chain links TRBV5-4 with TRBJ1-2; a weak D match, TRBD1 (5 bases). CDR3 length: 12 amino acids. V was clipped by 4 bases and J by 9 bases, with 13 bases between them. Germline CDR1 is SGHNT and CDR2 is YYREEE (reference sequence). This CDR3 reads CASSPGERRYTF. Written as DNA, the CDR3 is TGTGCCAGCAGCCCGGGGGAAAGGCGCTACACCTTC.

This chain links TRBV6-1 with TRBJ1-4, with D perhaps TRBD1 (6 bases). Germline V gene data show CDR1 as MNHNS and CDR2 as SASEGT. This CDR3 has 14 amino acids. The germline V and J ends were trimmed by 6 bases and 8 bases, with 16 bases remaining between them. CDR3 coding DNA: TGTGCCAGCAGCCCCGGGGGGGCAGAAGAAAAACTGTTTTTT. Protein: CASSPGGAEEKLFF.

This clone turned up a few times. The V gene is TRBV6-4, the J gene TRBJ1-3; 7 positions agree with TRBD1. The germline CDR1 and CDR2 sequences are MRHNA and SNTAGT. This CDR3 region has 21 residues. V trimming: 2 bases; J trimming: 7 bases; junction bases outside the gene matches: 26. The CDR3 is CASSDRAEQGRNQPLGNTIYF. The CDR3 DNA sequence: TGTGCCAGCAGTGACCGGGCCGAACAGGGGAGGAACCAACCCCTCGGGAACACCATATATTTT.

V usage is TRBV6-4 and J usage is TRBJ2-3, with TRBD2 matching 8 bases. The CDR3 covers 14 residues. With V trimmed by 0 bases and J by 4 bases, 0 bases remained unmatched. Germline-derived CDR1 and CDR2 are MRHNA and SNTAGT. CDR3 sequence (DNA): TGTGCCAGCAGTGACTCAGCGGGGGCAGATACGCAGTATTTT. Its protein is CASSDSAGADTQYF.

The CDR3 coding sequence is TGTGCCAGCAGCTCCCCCGGGGGAGAGTACTTC. The encoded protein is CASSSPGGEYF. V and J are TRBV5-6 and TRBJ2-5; D possibly corresponds to TRBD2 (6 bases). V lost 3 bases and J lost 12, with 12 bases in between. The V gene's germline CDR1 is SGHDT and CDR2 YYEEEE. There are 11 residues in the CDR3.

This clone has a handful of counts. This rearrangement joins TRBV7-9 to TRBJ2-2, with TRBD1 identical over 8 bases. The CDR3 is 16 residues long. Trimming took 4 bases from V and 1 from J; bases not matched to a gene: 5. Germline assignment: CDR1 SEHNR and CDR2 FQNEAQ (reference sequence). CDR3 sequence reads: CASSYPDRGNTGELFF. The DNA of the CDR3 is TGTGCCAGCAGCTACCCCGACAGGGGGAACACCGGGGAGCTGTTTTTT.

The V gene is TRBV7-2, the J gene TRBJ1-4, with D perhaps TRBD1 (6 bases). Germline V gives CDR1 SGHTA, CDR2 FQGNSA. The CDR3 sequence is 15 residues long. V was shortened by 1 base and J by 3 bases, with 9 bases between the two germline ends. The CDR3 bases are TGTGCCAGCAGCTTAGGGACAGCTCCTAATGAAAAACTGTTTTTT. Translating gives CASSLGTAPNEKLFF.

This clone was seen a few times. V is TRBV6-1 and J is TRBJ1-2, with 11 bases aligning to TRBD1. With V trimmed by 7 bases and J by 2 bases, 3 bases remained unmatched. In germline, CDR1 is MNHNS, CDR2 SASEGT. The CDR3 extends over 14 amino acids. The CDR3 loop reads CASTRTGGNYGYTF. The CDR3 DNA reads as TGTGCCAGCACCAGGACAGGGGGCAACTATGGCTACACCTTC.

The chain links TRBV19 to TRBJ2-3; no reliable D call. CDR1 and CDR2 from the germline V gene are LNHDA and SQIVND (reference sequence). The CDR3 is made up of 15 amino acids. Trimming stripped 1 base from V and 2 bases from J, with 10 bases between. CDR3 in amino acids: CASSIVGPATDTQYF. In nucleotides, the CDR3 is TGTGCCAGTAGTATAGTGGGCCCAGCCACAGATACGCAGTATTTT.

The chain employs TRBV5-5 and TRBJ2-7; D call uncertain. Germline loops: CDR1 SGHKS, CDR2 YYEKEE (reference sequence). The CDR3 totals 12 residues. V was shortened by 4 bases and J by 2 bases, with 7 bases between the two germline ends. CDR3 nucleotide sequence: TGTGCCAGCAGCCCAACGGCCTACGAGCAGTACTTC. Its translation: CASSPTAYEQYF.

This chain's CDR3 is CASRRDRAGDTEAFF. Written as DNA, the CDR3 is TGTGCCAGCAGAAGGGACAGGGCGGGAGACACTGAAGCTTTCTTT. The chain has TRBV5-4 and TRBJ1-1; TRBD1 matches at 9 bases. With 5 bases clipped from V and 3 bases from J, the junction kept 8 bases outside the gene matches. This CDR3 spans 15 amino acids. From germline, CDR1 is SGHNT and CDR2 YYREEE (reference sequence).

The V call is TRBV6-5, the J call TRBJ2-1; D gene ambiguous. The V and J ends lost 8 bases and 5 bases respectively, with 7 bases between them. The germline V gene has CDR1 MNHEY and CDR2 SVGAGI. CDR3 length: 11 residues. The CDR3 loop reads CASSGNNEQFF. The CDR3 region has the DNA TGTGCCAGCTCCGGCAACAATGAGCAGTTCTTC.

The chain joins TRBV6-5 to TRBJ2-2; the D gene is possibly TRBD2 (6 bases). V was clipped by 6 bases and J by 4 bases, with 9 bases between them. The germline V gene encodes CDR1 MNHEY and CDR2 SVGAGI. CDR3 length: 13 residues. CDR3 amino acids: CASRMGGTGELFF. CDR3 coding DNA: TGTGCCAGCAGGATGGGGGGCACCGGGGAGCTGTTTTTT.

The chain joins TRBV6-6 to TRBJ1-5; TRBD1 might be the D (5 bases). Germline V gene sequence: CDR1 MNHNY, CDR2 SVGAGI (reference sequence). The CDR3 is made up of 14 amino acids. Trimming removed 0 bases from V and 4 bases from J, with 7 bases in between. The CDR3 sequence is CASSYSGQNQPQHF. The CDR3 DNA sequence: TGTGCCAGCAGTTACTCGGGGCAAAATCAGCCCCAGCATTTT.

V is TRBV18 and J is TRBJ2-5; D unclear. The CDR3 contains 13 residues. V lost 4 bases to trimming and J lost 2 bases, with 8 bases between them. Germline loops: CDR1 KGHSH, CDR2 LQKENI. This CDR3 reads CASSQAEQETQYF. The DNA of the CDR3 is TGTGCCAGCTCACAGGCGGAACAAGAGACCCAGTACTTC.

V and J are TRBV2 and TRBJ1-4; D is undetermined. Per germline, CDR1 SNHLY and CDR2 FYNNEI. The V end lost 6 bases, the J end lost 0 bases, and 8 bases lay between the germline ends. The CDR3 consists of 14 residues. In nucleotides, the CDR3 is TGTGCCAGCAGGGCACTCGCAACTAATGAAAAACTGTTTTTT. This codes for CASRALATNEKLFF.

Here the CDR3 reads CASSERSSGAYNEQFF. For the CDR3, the DNA is TGTGCCAGCAGTGAAAGGTCTAGCGGCGCCTACAATGAGCAGTTCTTC. This chain connects TRBV6-1 to TRBJ2-1; 7 bases line up with TRBD2. This CDR3 has 16 amino acids. Germline V gives CDR1 MNHNS, CDR2 SASEGT. V was pared by 2 bases and J by 2 bases, with 6 bases of the junction left unmatched.

The rearrangement links TRBV19 to TRBJ2-5; the D gene is possibly TRBD2 (7 bases). Germline loops: CDR1 LNHDA, CDR2 SQIVND (reference sequence). The CDR3 loop spans 15 amino acids. Trimming took 1 base from V and 4 from J, leaving 13 bases between them. The CDR3 nucleotides read TGTGCCAGTAGTATAGCGGGGGGCGATGGAGAGACCCAGTACTTC. Its translation is CASSIAGGDGETQYF.

The chain is built from TRBV5-1 and TRBJ2-7; 13 bases fit TRBD2. From germline, CDR1 is SGHRS and CDR2 YFSETQ. The CDR3 has 15 residues. Trimming took 3 bases from V and 3 from J; bases not matched to a gene: 3. CDR3 protein: CASSSGLAGVYEQYF. The CDR3 region has the DNA TGCGCCAGCAGCTCCGGACTAGCGGGGGTCTACGAGCAGTACTTC.

This clone has only a few counts. The chain links TRBV5-4 to TRBJ1-1; the match to TRBD1 covers 11 bases. The CDR3 covers 15 residues. Germline V gene data show CDR1 as SGHNT and CDR2 as YYREEE (reference sequence). V gave up 3 bases and J gave up 3 bases; unmatched junction bases: 4. The CDR3 coding sequence is TGTGCCAGCAGCTCGGGGACAGGGGGGTACACTGAAGCTTTCTTT. Amino acid sequence: CASSSGTGGYTEAFF.

This clone turned up a few times. The chain is built from TRBV10-3 and TRBJ2-2; D not resolved. Germline-derived CDR1 and CDR2 are ENHRY and SYGVKD. Trimming removed 6 bases from V and 6 bases from J, with 17 bases in between. The CDR3 extends over 15 amino acids. The CDR3 protein is CAIRTPGRNAGELFF. The CDR3 nucleotides read TGTGCCATCAGGACCCCGGGCCGCAACGCCGGGGAGCTGTTTTTT.

This CDR3 is CASSRGGGGNQPQHF. CDR3 coding DNA: TGTGCCAGCAGTCGGGGCGGGGGGGGCAATCAGCCCCAGCATTTT. J is TRBJ1-5 and V is TRBV6-6, with a possible D match to TRBD1 (5 bases). The germline V gene has CDR1 MNHNY and CDR2 SVGAGI (reference sequence). V gave up 5 bases and J gave up 2 bases, with 13 bases separating them. The CDR3 has 15 amino acids.

This clone is a singleton in its sample. The V call is TRBV5-4, the J call TRBJ2-3, with 10 bases identical to TRBD2. The germline CDR1 and CDR2 sequences are SGHNT and YYREEE (reference sequence). The CDR3 spans 15 residues. The J segment lost 1 base and the V segment lost 5 bases, leaving 4 bases of the junction unmatched. CDR3: CASSSGTSGTDTQYF. The CDR3 region has the DNA TGTGCCAGCAGTTCCGGGACTAGCGGCACAGATACGCAGTATTTT. The whole variable domain, remainder taken from reference TRBV5-4 and TRBJ2-3, is ETGVTQSPTHLIKTRGQQVTLRCSSQSGHNTVSWYQQALGQGPQFIFQYYREEENGRGNFPPRFSGLQFPNYSSELNVNALELDDSALYLCASSSGTSGTDTQYFGPGTRLTVL.

The rearrangement joins TRBV5-1 to TRBJ2-1; maybe TRBD2 (5 bases). The CDR3 totals 15 residues. Germline V CDR1 and CDR2: SGHRS, YFSETQ. V was pared by 4 bases and J by 5 bases, with 16 bases between. The CDR3 protein is CASSPPSGSNNEQFF. The CDR3 bases are TGCGCCAGCAGCCCCCCCAGCGGCTCTAACAATGAGCAGTTCTTC.

This clone has just a few counts. This chain joins TRBV5-4 and TRBJ2-1, with a weak D call TRBD1 (6 bases). Germline V gene data show CDR1 as SGHNT and CDR2 as YYREEE (reference sequence). V dropped 6 bases and J dropped 4 bases, with 17 bases sitting between them. The CDR3 contains 15 residues. CDR3 residues: CASTLGAGGYNEQFF. The CDR3 DNA is TGTGCCAGCACCCTGGGGGCGGGTGGATACAATGAGCAGTTCTTC.